This TCR beta chain was recorded in a study of shared clonotypes between healthy human individuals. Germline CDR1 is LNHNV and CDR2 is YYDKDF (reference sequence). This CDR3 has 15 amino acids. Deletions cut 4 bases from V and 3 bases from J, with 13 bases between. About this clone itself: The antigen remains undetermined.

Points from the study as a whole: Several donors held about 4.6% of naive CD4 clonotypes in common. Few donors restricted represented genetic and exposure-history diversity.

The table came from immunoSEQ multiplex PCR; TCRdb's copy has only in-frame clones and leaves some out. The sample contains millions of clones, about 92% of which appear only once. Free of recent acute infections or vaccinations, the donors were healthy HIV-negative adults. Those who donated, Caucasian adults without exception, all lived in Nashville, Tennessee. Sequencing was done on a sample of naive CD4+ T cells sorted from blood. The subset denotes: CD45RA+ positively selected. V is TRBV15 and J is TRBJ2-1; D remains ambiguous. The TCR comes from a man aged 18 to 30 in good health. The CDR3 protein is CATSNPVGFYNEQFF. Here the CDR3 DNA reads TGTGCCACCAGCAATCCGGTGGGATTCTACAATGAGCAGTTCTTC.